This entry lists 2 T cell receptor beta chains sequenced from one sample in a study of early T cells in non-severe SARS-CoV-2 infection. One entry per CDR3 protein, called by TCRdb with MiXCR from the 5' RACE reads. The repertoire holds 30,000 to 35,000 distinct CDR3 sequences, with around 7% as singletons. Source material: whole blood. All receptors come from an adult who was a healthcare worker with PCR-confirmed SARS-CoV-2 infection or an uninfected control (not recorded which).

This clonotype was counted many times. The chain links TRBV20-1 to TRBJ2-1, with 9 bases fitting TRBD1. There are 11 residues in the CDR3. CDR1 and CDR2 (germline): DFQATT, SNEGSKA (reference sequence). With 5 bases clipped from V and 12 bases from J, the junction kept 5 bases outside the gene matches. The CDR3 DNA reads TGCAGTGCTCGGGACAGGGAAGGGCAGTTCTTC. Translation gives CSARDREGQFF.

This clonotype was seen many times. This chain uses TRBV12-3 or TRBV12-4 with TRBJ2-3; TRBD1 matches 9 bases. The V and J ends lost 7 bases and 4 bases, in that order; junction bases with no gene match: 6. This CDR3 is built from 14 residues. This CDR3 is CASTWGTGSDTQYF. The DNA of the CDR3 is TGTGCCAGCACCTGGGGGACAGGGTCAGATACGCAGTATTTT.